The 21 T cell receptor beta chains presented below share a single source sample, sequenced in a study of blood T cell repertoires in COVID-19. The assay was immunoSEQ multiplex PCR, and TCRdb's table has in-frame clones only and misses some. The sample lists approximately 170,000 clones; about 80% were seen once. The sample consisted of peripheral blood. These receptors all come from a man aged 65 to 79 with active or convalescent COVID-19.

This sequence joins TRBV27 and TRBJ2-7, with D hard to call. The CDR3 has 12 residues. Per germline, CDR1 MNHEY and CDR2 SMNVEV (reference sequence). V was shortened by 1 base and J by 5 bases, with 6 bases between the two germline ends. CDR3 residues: CASSLYGDEQYF. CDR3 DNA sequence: TGTGCCAGCAGTTTATATGGAGACGAGCAGTACTTC.

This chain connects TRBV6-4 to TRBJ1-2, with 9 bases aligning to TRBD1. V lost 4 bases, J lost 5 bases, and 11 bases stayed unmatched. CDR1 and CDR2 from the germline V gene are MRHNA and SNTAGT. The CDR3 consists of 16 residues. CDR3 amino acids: CASSAVGTGKIYGYTF. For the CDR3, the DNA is TGTGCCAGCAGTGCCGTCGGGACAGGGAAAATATATGGCTACACCTTC.

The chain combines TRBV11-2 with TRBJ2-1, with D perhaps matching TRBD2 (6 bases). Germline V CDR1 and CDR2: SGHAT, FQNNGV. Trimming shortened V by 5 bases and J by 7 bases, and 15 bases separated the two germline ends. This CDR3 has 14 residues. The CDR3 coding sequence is TGTGCCAGCAGCCCTCGACTAGATGTTAATGAGCAGTTCTTC. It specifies CASSPRLDVNEQFF.

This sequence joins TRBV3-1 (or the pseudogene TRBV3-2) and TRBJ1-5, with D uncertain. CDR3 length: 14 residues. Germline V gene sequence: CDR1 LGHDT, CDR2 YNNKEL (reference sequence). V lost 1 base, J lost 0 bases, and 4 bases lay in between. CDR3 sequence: CASSQARSNQPQHF. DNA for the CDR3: TGTGCCAGCAGCCAAGCTCGTAGCAATCAGCCCCAGCATTTT.

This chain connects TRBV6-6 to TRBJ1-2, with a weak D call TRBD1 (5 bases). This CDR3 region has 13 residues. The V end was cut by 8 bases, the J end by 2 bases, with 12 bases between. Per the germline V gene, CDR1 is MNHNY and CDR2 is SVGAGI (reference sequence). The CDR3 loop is CASSPRGNYGYTF. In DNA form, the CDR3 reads TGTGCCAGCTCCCCGCGGGGGAACTATGGCTACACCTTC.

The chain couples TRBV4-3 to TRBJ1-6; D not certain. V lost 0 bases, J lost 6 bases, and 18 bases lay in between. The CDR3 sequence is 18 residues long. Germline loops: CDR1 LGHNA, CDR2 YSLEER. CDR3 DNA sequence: TGCGCCAGCAGCCAAGAGATTGGACTGGAAAGACTTAATTCACCCCTCCACTTT. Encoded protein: CASSQEIGLERLNSPLHF.

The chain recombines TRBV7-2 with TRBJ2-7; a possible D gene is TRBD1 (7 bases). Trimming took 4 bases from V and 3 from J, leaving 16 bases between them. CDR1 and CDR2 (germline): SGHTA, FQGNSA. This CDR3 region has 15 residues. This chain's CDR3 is CASSSGRWDSYEQYF. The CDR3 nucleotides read TGTGCCAGCAGCTCAGGGAGGTGGGACAGCTACGAGCAGTACTTC.

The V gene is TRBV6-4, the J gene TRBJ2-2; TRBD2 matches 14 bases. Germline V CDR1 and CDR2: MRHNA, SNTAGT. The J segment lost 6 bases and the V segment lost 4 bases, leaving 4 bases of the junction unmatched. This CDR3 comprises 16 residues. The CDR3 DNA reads TGTGCCAGCAGTGCCGGACTAGCGGGAGGTCCCGGGGAGCTGTTTTTT. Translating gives CASSAGLAGGPGELFF.

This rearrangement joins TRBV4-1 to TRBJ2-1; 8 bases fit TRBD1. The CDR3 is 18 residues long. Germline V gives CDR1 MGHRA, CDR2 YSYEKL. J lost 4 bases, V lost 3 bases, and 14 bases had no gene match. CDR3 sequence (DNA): TGCGCCAGCAGCCACGGGGGTACCAGGGGGCAAAATTACAATGAGCAGTTCTTC. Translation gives CASSHGGTRGQNYNEQFF.

DNA of the CDR3: TGTGCCAGCAGTAGTCCAGCGGGTAAGGGCGAGCAGTACTTC. It is translated as CASSSPAGKGEQYF. The chain couples TRBV6-2 or TRBV6-3 to TRBJ2-7, with TRBD2 as a possible D gene (6 bases). CDR1 and CDR2 from the germline V gene are MNHEY and SVGEGT. V was shortened by 5 bases and J by 6 bases, with 17 bases between the two germline ends. The length of the CDR3 is 14 residues.

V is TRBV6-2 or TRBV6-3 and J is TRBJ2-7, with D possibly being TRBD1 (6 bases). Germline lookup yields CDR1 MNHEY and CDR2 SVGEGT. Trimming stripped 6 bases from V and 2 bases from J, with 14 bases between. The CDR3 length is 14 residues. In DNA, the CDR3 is TGTGCCAGCAGCTCTTATGACAGGACCTACGAGCAGTACTTC. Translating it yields CASSSYDRTYEQYF.

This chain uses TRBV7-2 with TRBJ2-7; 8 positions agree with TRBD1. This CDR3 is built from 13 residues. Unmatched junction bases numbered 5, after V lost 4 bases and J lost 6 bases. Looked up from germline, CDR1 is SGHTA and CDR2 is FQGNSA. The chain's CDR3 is CASSSRQGSEQYF. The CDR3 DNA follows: TGTGCCAGCAGCTCCCGACAGGGGAGCGAGCAGTACTTC.

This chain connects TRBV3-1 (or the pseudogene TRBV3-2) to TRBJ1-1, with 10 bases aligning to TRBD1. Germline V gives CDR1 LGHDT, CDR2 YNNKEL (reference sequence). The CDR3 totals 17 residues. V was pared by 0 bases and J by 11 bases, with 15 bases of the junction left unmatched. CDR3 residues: CASSQDLGTGAGRRAFF. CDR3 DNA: TGTGCCAGCAGCCAAGATTTGGGGACAGGGGCAGGACGCCGGGCTTTCTTT.

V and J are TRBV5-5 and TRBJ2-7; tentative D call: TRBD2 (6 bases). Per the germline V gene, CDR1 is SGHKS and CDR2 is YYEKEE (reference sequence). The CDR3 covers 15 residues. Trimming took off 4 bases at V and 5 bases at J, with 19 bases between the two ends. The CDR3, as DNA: TGTGCCAGCAGCCCCCGGGTAGGGACTCCGAACGAGCAGTACTTC. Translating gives CASSPRVGTPNEQYF.

The CDR3 is CASSDGSSYNEQFF. CDR3 DNA sequence: TGTGCCAGCAGTGACGGGAGCTCCTACAATGAGCAGTTCTTC. The chain carries TRBV2 and TRBJ2-1, with D possibly matching TRBD2 (6 bases). The CDR3 extends over 14 amino acids. The germline CDR1 and CDR2 sequences are SNHLY and FYNNEI. Trimming took 3 bases from V and 0 from J, leaving 6 bases between them.

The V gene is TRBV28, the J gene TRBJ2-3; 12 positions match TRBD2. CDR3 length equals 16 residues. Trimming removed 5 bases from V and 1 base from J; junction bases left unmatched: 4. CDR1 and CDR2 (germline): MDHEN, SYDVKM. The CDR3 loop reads CASSPRLAGGTDTQYF. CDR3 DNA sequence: TGTGCCAGCAGTCCAAGACTAGCGGGAGGCACAGATACGCAGTATTTT.

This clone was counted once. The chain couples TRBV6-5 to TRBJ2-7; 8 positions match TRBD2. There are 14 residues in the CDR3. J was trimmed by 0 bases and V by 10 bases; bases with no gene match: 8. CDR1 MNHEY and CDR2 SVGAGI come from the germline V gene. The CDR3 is CATHGGAVSYEQYF. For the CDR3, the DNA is TGTGCCACCCACGGGGGGGCAGTCTCCTACGAGCAGTACTTC.

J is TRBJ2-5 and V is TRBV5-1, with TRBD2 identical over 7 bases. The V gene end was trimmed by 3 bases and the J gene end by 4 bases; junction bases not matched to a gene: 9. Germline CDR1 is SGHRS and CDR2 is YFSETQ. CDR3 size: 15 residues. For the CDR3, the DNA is TGCGCCAGCAGCTCCGGGACTACAGAGGGAGAGACCCAGTACTTC. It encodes CASSSGTTEGETQYF.

CDR3: CASSLVAGSAGELFF. In DNA, the CDR3 is TGCGCCAGCAGCTTGGTAGCGGGAAGCGCCGGGGAGCTGTTTTTT. The chain employs TRBV5-1 and TRBJ2-2, with TRBD2 identical over 8 bases. J gave up 6 bases and V 0 bases, and 4 bases lay outside the gene matches. Germline CDR1 is SGHRS and CDR2 is YFSETQ. This CDR3 is 15 amino acids long.

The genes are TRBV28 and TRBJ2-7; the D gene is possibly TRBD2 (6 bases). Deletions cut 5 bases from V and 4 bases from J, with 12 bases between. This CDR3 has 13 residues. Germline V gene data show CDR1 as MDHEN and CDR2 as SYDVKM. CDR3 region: CASSLGGDYEQYF. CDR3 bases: TGTGCCAGCAGTCTCGGCGGGGATTACGAGCAGTACTTC.

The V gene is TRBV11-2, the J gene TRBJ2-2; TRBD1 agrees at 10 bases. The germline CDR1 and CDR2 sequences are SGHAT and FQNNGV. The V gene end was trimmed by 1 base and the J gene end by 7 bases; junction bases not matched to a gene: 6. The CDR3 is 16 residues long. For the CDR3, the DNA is TGTGCCAGCAGCTTAGCTCCGACAGGGGGCCTCGGGGAGCTGTTTTTT. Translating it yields CASSLAPTGGLGELFF.